The clone carrying this T cell receptor beta chain showed up many times. The antigen is not known. This specimen belongs to a study of T cell repertoires in cytomegalovirus infection. Notes on the study in general: Carriers of CMV plus the relevant HLA were identified by cumulative public TCR beta family frequency.

MiXCR, applied by TCRdb to the reads, yields one record per CDR3 protein. The sample has 250,000 or so distinct CDR3 sequences; about 12% are singletons. The CDR3 loop spans 14 amino acids. Per germline, CDR1 SGHTA and CDR2 FQGNSA. The V and J ends lost 5 bases and 7 bases respectively, with 16 bases between them. The chain is built from TRBV7-2 and TRBJ2-3; D is undetermined. The material sequenced was PBMCs. This clonotype was obtained from a human donor in good health (CMV status not recorded). Some clones in this sample may be carry-over from other donors' samples. The CDR3 is CASSLRPLANTQYF. The CDR3 nucleotides read TGTGCCAGCAGCCTCCGCCCGCTTGCTAATACGCAGTATTTT.